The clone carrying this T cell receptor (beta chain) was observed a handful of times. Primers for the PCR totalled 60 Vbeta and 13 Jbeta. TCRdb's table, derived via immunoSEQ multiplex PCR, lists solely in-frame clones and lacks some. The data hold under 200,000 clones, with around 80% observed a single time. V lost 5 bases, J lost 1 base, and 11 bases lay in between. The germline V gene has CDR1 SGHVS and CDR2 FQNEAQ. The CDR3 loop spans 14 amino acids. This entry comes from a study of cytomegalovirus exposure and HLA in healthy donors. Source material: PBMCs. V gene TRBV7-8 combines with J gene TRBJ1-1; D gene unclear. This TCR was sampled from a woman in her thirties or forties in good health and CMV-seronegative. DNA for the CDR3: TGTGCCAGCAGCACAGACATTCAGAACACTGAAGCTTTCTTT. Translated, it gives CASSTDIQNTEAFF. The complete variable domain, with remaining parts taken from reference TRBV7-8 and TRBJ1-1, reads GAGVSQSPRYKVAKRGQDVALRCDPISGHVSLFWYQQALGQGPEFLTYFQNEAQLDKSGLPSDRFFAERPEGSVSTLKIQRTQQEDSAVYLCASSTDIQNTEAFFGQGTRLTVV.